The text below deals with one T cell receptor beta chain. After removal of 8 bases from V and 7 bases from J, the junction contained 8 bases not matched to a gene. This CDR3 region has 13 residues. Germline V gene sequence: CDR1 MNHEY, CDR2 SVGAGI. TCRdb's table, derived via immunoSEQ multiplex PCR, lists solely in-frame clones and lacks some. The table shows 150,000 or so clones, with about four fifths occurring only once. This sample was taken from a study of blood T cell repertoires in COVID-19. The chain joins TRBV6-5 to TRBJ1-5; 7 bases are shared with TRBD1. The sequencing sample was made of peripheral blood. The clonotype comes from a human donor with acute or convalescent COVID-19. The donor label of this sample is uncertain. The CDR3 nucleotides read TGTGCCAGCGGTACAGGGGCTAGACAGCCCCAGCATTTT. The encoded protein is CASGTGARQPQHF.